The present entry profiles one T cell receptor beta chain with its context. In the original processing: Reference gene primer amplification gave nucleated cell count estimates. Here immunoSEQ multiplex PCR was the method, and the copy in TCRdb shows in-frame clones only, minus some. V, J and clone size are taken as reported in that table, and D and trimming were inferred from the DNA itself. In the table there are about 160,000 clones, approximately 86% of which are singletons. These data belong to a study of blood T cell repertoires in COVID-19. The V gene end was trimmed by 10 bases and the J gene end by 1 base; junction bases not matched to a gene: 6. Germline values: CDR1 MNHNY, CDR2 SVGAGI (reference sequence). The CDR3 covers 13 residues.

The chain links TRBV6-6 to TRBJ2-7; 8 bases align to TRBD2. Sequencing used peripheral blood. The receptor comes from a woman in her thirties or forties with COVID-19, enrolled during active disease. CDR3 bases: TGTGCCACCGATAGCGGGGTATCCTACGAGCAGTACTTC. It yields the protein CATDSGVSYEQYF.